The entry below describes one T cell receptor beta chain. The germline CDR1 and CDR2 sequences are MNHEY and SVGAGI. The CDR3 contains 12 residues. The ends lost 6 bases at V and 12 bases at J; junction bases unmatched: 8. Study processing details: Amplification from reference gene primers served as the basis for estimated nucleated cell counts. The data were produced by immunoSEQ multiplex PCR, yet TCRdb's version contains in-frame clones alone and is incomplete. V, J and clone size were drawn from that table, and D and trimming were deduced from the DNA. Among hundreds of thousands of clones listed, 70% to 90% were seen once. This entry is derived from a study of blood T cell repertoires in COVID-19. Study at large: Sites across the United States, Italy and Spain contributed samples from acute and convalescent COVID-19. Sample material is recorded as cDNA or gDNA derived from T cells, B-cell-depleted T cells, or PBMCs.

Sequencing was done on a sample of peripheral blood. This receptor was identified in a woman between 18 and 29 years old with acute or convalescent COVID-19. The V and J genes are TRBV6-5 and TRBJ1-1; 9 bases are a match to TRBD1. Here the CDR3 DNA reads TGTGCCAGCAGCCCGGGACAGGGTTTACCTTTCTTT. Amino acid sequence: CASSPGQGLPFF.